Sequencing of this TCR beta chain was carried out in a study of shared clonotypes between healthy human individuals. Broader study findings: Estimated clonotype richness was generally higher in naive than memory subsets.

About this clone itself: Its antigen is unidentified.

Memory CD4+ cells were the fraction left after CD45RA+ naive selection. Using 200 ng DNA, approximately 30,000 T cell genomes, the sorted-subset replicate PCRs were run. Clones were sequenced by immunoSEQ multiplex PCR, and TCRdb holds only the in-frame ones, with some missing. The sample comprises roughly 1,000,000 clones, around 82% of which are singletons, and roughly 0.57% rests with the top ten. The source is a man aged 18 to 35 in good health. Some clones in this sample may be carry-over from other donors' samples. The sample was memory CD4+ T cells from PBMCs. The subset here: CD45RA-negative fraction.

CDR3 in DNA: TGTGCCAGCAGCAACCAGAACCAAGAGACCCAGTACTTC. Translating it yields CASSNQNQETQYF. The chain is built from TRBV5-6 and TRBJ2-5, with unresolved D. The germline CDR1 and CDR2 sequences are SGHDT and YYEEEE. V shed 4 bases and J shed 0 bases, with 7 bases lying between them. This CDR3 comprises 13 residues.